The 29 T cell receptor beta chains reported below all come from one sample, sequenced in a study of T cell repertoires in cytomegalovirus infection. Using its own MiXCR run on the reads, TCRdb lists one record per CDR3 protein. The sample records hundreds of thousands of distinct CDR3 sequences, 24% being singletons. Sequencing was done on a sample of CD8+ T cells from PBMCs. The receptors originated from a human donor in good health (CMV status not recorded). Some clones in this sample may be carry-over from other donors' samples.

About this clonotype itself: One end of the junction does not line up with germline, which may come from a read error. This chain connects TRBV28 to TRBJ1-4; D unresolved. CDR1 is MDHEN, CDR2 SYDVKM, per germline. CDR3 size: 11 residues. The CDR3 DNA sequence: TGTGCCAGCAGTCGTAATGAAATACTGTTTTTT. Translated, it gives CASSRNEILFF.

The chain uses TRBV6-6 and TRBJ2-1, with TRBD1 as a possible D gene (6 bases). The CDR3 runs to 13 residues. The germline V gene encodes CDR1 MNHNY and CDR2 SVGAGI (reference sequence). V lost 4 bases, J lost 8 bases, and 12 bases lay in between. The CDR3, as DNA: TGTGCCAGCAGTTCTAGACAGGAGTATGAGCAGTTCTTC. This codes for CASSSRQEYEQFF.

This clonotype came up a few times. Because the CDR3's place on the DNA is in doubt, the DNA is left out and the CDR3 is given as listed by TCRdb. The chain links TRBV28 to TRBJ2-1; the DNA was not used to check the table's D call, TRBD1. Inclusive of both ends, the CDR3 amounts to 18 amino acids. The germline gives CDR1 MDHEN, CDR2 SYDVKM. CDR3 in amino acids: CASSFRWAQGSRGPKEFF.

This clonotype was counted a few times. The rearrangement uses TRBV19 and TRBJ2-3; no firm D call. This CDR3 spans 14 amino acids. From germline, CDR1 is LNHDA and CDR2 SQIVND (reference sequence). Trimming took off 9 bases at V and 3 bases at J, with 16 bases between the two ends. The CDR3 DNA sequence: TGTGCCAGCTCATCGGACCCCCAGACAGATACGCAGTATTTT. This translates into CASSSDPQTDTQYF.

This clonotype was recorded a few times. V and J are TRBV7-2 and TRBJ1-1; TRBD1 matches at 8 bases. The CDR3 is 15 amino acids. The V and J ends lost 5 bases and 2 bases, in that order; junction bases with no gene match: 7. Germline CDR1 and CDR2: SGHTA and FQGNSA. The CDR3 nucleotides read TGTGCCAGCAGCATCAACAGGGGGGGAAACACTGAAGCTTTCTTT. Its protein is CASSINRGGNTEAFF.

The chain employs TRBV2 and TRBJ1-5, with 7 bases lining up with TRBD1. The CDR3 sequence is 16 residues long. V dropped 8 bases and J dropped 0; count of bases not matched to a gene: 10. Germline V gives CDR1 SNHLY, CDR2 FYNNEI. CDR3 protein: CASSRAQGNSNQPQHF. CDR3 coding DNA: TGTGCCAGCTCTCGTGCACAGGGGAATAGCAATCAGCCCCAGCATTTT.

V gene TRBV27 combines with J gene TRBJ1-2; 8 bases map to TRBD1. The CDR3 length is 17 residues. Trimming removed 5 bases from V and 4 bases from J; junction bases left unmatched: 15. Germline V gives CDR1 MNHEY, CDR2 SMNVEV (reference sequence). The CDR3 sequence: CASSPSGTGTVGYGYTF. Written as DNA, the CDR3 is TGTGCCAGCAGTCCCTCCGGGACAGGAACAGTCGGCTATGGCTACACCTTC.

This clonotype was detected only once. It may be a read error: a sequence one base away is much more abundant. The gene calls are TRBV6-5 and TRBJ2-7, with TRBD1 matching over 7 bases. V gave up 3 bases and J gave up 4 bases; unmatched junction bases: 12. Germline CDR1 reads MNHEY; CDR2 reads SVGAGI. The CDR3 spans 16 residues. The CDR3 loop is CASSYQGTVGPYEQYV. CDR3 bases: TGTGCCAGCAGTTATCAAGGGACAGTGGGGCCTTACGAGCAGTACGTC.

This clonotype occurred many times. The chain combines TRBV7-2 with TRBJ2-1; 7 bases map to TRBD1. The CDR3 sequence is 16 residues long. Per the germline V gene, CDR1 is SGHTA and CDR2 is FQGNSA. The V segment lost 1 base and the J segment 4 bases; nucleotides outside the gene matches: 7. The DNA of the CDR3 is TGTGCCAGCAGCTTAGTAGTGACAGGGTATTACAATGAGCAGTTCTTC. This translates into CASSLVVTGYYNEQFF.

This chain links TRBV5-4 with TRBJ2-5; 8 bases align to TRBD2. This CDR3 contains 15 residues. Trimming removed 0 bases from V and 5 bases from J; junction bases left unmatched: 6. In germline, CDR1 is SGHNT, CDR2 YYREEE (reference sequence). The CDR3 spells CASSLGTGGPETQYF. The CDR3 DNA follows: TGTGCCAGCAGCTTGGGGACGGGGGGGCCGGAGACCCAGTACTTC. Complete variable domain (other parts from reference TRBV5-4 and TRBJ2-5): ETGVTQSPTHLIKTRGQQVTLRCSSQSGHNTVSWYQQALGQGPQFIFQYYREEENGRGNFPPRFSGLQFPNYSSELNVNALELDDSALYLCASSLGTGGPETQYFGPGTRLLVL.

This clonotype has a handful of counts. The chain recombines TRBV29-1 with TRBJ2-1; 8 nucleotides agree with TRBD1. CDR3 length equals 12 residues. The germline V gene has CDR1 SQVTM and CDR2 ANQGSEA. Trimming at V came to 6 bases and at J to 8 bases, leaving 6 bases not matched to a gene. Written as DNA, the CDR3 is TGCAGCGTCCCAGGGGGCATCGATGAGCAGTTCTTC. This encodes CSVPGGIDEQFF.

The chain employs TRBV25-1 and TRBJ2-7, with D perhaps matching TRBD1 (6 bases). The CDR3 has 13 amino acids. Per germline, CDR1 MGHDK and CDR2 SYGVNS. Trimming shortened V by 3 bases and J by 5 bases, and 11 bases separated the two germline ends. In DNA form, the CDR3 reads TGTGCCAGCAGTGATTGGGACATCAACGAGCAGTACTTC. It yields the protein CASSDWDINEQYF.

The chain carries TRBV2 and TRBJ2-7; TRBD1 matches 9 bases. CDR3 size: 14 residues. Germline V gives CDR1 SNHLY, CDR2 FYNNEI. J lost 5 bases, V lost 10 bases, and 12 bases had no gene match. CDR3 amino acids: CANNEGTGNDEQYV. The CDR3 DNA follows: TGTGCCAACAATGAGGGGACAGGGAACGACGAGCAGTACGTC.

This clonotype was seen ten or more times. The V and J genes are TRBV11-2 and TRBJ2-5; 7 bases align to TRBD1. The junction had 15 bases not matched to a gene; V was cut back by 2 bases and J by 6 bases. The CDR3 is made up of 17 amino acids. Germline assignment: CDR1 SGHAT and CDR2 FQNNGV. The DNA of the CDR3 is TGTGCCAGCAGCTTATCCCCCGGGGCAGGGGGTACAAAGACCCAGTACTTC. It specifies CASSLSPGAGGTKTQYF.

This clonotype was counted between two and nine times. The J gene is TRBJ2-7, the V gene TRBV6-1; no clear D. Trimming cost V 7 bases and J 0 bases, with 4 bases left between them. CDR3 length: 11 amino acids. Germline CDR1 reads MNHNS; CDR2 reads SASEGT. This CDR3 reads CASTNSYEQYV. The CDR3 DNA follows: TGTGCCAGCACAAACTCCTACGAGCAGTACGTC.

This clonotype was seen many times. The CDR3 bases are TGTGCCATCAGGACGACAGTACCCGACACAGATACGCAGTATTTT. Protein sequence: CAIRTTVPDTDTQYF. J is TRBJ2-3 and V is TRBV10-3; a possible D gene is TRBD1 (5 bases). V lost 6 bases, J lost 2 bases, and 15 bases lay in between. Germline V gene lookup returns CDR1 ENHRY and CDR2 SYGVKD. This CDR3 has 15 amino acids.

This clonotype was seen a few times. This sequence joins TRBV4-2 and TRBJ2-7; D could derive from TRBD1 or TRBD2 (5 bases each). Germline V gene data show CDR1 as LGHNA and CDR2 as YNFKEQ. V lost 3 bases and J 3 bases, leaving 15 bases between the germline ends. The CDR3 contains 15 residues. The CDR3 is CASSHPMGEGYEQYF. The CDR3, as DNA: TGTGCCAGCAGCCACCCGATGGGGGAAGGCTACGAGCAGTACTTC.

The CDR3 sequence is CASSERDTGELFF. CDR3 sequence (DNA): TGTGCCAGCAGTGAAAGAGACACCGGGGAGCTGTTTTTT. This rearrangement joins TRBV6-1 to TRBJ2-2; D is ambiguous. The V gene lost 2 bases and the J gene lost 3 bases, with 4 bases spanning the gap. Germline CDR1 and CDR2: MNHNS and SASEGT. This CDR3 region has 13 residues.

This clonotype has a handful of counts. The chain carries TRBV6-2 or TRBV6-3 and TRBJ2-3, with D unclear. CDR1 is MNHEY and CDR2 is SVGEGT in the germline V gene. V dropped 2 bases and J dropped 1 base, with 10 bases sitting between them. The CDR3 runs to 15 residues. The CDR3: CASSYPPSGTDTQYF. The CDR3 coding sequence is TGTGCCAGCAGTTACCCGCCGTCGGGCACAGATACGCAGTATTTT.

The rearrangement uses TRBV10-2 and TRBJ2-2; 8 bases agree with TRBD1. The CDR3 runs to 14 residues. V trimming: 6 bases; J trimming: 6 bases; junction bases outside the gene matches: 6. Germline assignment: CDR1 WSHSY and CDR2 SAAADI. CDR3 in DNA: TGCGCCAGCAGCCCCCAGGGGGCTGCCGGGGAGCTGTTTTTT. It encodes CASSPQGAAGELFF.

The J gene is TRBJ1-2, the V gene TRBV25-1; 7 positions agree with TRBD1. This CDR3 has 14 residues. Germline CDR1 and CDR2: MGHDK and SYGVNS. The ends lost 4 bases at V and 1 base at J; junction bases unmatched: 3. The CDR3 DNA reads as TGTGCCAGCAGTGCCCGGGACAGTAACTATGGCTACACCTTC. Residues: CASSARDSNYGYTF.

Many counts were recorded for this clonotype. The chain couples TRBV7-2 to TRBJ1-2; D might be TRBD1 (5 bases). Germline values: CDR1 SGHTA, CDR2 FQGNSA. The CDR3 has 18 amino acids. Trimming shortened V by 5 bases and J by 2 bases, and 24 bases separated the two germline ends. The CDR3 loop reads CASSRPTDFRPKNYGYTF. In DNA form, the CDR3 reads TGTGCCAGCAGCCGTCCGACAGATTTTCGACCCAAAAACTATGGCTACACCTTC.

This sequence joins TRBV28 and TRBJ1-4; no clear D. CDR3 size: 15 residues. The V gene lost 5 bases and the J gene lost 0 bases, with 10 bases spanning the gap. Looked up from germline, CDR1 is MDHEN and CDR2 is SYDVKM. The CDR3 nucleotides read TGTGCCAGCAGTGTAACAGCTGCAACTAATGAAAAACTGTTTTTT. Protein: CASSVTAATNEKLFF.

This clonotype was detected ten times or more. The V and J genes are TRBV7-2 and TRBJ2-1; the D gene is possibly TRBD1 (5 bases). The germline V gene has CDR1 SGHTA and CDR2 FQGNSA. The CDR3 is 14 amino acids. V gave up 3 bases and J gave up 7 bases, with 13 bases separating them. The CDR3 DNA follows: TGTGCCAGCAGCTTCATGGGGCTAGGAAATGAGCAGTTCTTC. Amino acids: CASSFMGLGNEQFF.

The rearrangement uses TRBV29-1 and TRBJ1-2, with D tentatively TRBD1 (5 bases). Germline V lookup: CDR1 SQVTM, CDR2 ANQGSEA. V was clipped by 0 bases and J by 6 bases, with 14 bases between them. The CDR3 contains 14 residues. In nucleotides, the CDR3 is TGCAGCGTTGAAGACTATACGGGGGAGGATGGCTACACCTTC. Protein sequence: CSVEDYTGEDGYTF.

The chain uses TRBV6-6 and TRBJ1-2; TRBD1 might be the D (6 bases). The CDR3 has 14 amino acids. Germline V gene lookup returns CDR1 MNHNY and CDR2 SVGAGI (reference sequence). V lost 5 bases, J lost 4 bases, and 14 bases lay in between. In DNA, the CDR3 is TGTGCCAGCAGTCTCGAGGCAGGGGCCTATGGCTACACCTTC. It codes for CASSLEAGAYGYTF.

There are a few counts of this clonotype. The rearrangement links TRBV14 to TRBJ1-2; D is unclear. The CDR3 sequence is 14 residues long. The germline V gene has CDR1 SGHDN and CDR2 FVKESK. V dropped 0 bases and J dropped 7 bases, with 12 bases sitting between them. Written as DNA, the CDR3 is TGTGCCAGCAGCCAAGACTGGGGAGGTCGTGGCTACACCTTC. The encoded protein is CASSQDWGGRGYTF.

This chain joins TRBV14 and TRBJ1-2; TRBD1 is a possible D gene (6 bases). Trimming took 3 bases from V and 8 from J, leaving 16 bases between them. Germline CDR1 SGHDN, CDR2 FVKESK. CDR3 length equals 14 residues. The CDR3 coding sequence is TGTGCCAGCAGCCAGGTCGGACAGATTAGGGGCTACACCTTC. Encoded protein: CASSQVGQIRGYTF.

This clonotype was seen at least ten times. This CDR3 is CASSFRDTSYEQYV. DNA for the CDR3: TGTGCCAGCAGTTTCAGGGACACATCCTACGAGCAGTACGTC. V usage is TRBV28 and J usage is TRBJ2-7, with D possibly being TRBD1 (6 bases). The V and J ends lost 3 bases and 1 base respectively, with 10 bases between them. CDR1 MDHEN and CDR2 SYDVKM come from the germline V gene. The length of the CDR3 is 14 residues.